This T cell receptor (beta chain) was captured by sequencing in a study of blood T cell repertoires in COVID-19. Overall study: The United States, Italy and Spain supplied acute and convalescent COVID-19 samples.

Between the trimmed V and J ends, which lost 1 base and 1 base, there was a span of 13 bases. CDR1 and CDR2 from the germline V gene are SGHNT and YENEEA. The CDR3 consists of 16 residues. The count of this clone is one. In the original processing: Reference gene primer amplification gave nucleated cell count estimates. Assay used: immunoSEQ multiplex PCR; TCRdb lists only in-frame clones, some missing. For V, J and clone size, that table is used; D and trimming come from the DNA. The sample holds about 250,000 clones, 85% seen once. Individuals drawn from around 25 US areas were about 18 to 95 years old.

The V and J genes are TRBV11-3 and TRBJ1-1, with D possibly matching TRBD1 (5 bases). Sequenced material: PBMCs or T cells enriched from blood (not recorded which). The sequence came from a woman in her forties or fifties who had been exposed to COVID-19. CDR3 amino acids: CASSLGGVGANTEAFF. The CDR3 nucleotides read TGTGCCAGCAGCTTAGGGGGGGTAGGGGCGAACACTGAAGCTTTCTTT. The full variable domain, in which reference TRBV11-3 and TRBJ1-1 provide the parts outside the CDR3, is EAGVVQSPRYKIIEKKQPVAFWCNPISGHNTLYWYLQNLGQGPELLIRYENEEAVDDSQLPKDRFSAERLKGVDSTLKIQPAELGDSAVYLCASSLGGVGANTEAFFGQGTRLTVV.